The sequence of this TCR beta chain was determined in a study of metastatic and nonmetastatic thyroid tumors. Turning to the study itself: Both malignant and benign thyroid patients supplied peripheral blood and tumor or nodule tissue samples, across which the repertoires of these patients were then compared. Study observations and caveats: The reported finding was significantly higher TCR beta diversity in malignant thyroid tumors relative to benign nodules, in blood and tumor.

Notes on this clone: Its antigen is not identified. The junction and the germline gene differ at one end; a read error may be behind it.

The germline CDR1 and CDR2 sequences are SGHNT and YENEEA. CDR3 length: 12 amino acids. Original methodology: Built for papillary thyroid cancer, a distant-metastasis classifier drew on CDR3 differences across clinicopathological groups. TCRdb recomputed clones from the PCR reads via MiXCR. These V and J calls rely on TCRdb rather than the paper's analysis. The sample carries roughly 33,000 clones, approximately 19% recorded once. Thyroid surgery was preceded by no treatment in any patient. Sequencing was carried out using blood. The origin of this receptor is a female donor with papillary thyroid cancer or a benign thyroid nodule (not recorded which). Some clones in this sample may be carry-over from other donors' samples. The chain recombines TRBV11-3 with TRBJ2-7, with TRBD1 as a possible D gene (6 bases). The CDR3 loop reads CARRAQGYEEYF. DNA of the CDR3: TGTGCCAGAAGAGCACAGGGCTACGAGGAGTACTTC.